This TCR beta chain was obtained from a study of patients and donors after allogeneic stem cell transplantation. TCRdb re-analysed the RT-PCR reads in MiXCR, keeping a single row per CDR3 protein. The table lists roughly 960,000 distinct CDR3 sequences, roughly 18% of them singletons. The V gene lost 8 bases and the J gene lost 3 bases, with 9 bases spanning the gap. The CDR3 is 12 amino acids. Per germline, CDR1 SNHLY and CDR2 FYNNEI. This sequence was found in a human donor who was either an allogeneic HSCT recipient or a stem cell or donor lymphocyte infusion donor (not recorded which). It is not recorded whose cells these are; they may come from a transplant donor. The sequencing sample was made of blood, either unsorted or a sorted T cell fraction (not recorded which). The gene calls are TRBV2 and TRBJ2-3, with a tentative D call TRBD2 (5 bases). The chain's CDR3 is CASCEGTDTQYF. As DNA, the CDR3 is TGTGCCAGCTGCGAGGGAACAGATACGCAGTATTTT. Supplemented by reference TRBV2 and TRBJ2-3, the full variable domain reads EPEVTQTPSHQVTQMGQEVILRCVPISNHLYFYWYRQILGQKVEFLVSFYNNEISEKSEIFDDQFSVERPDGSNFTLKIRSTKLEDSAMYFCASCEGTDTQYFGPGTRLTVL.